One and the same sample provided the 6 T cell receptor beta chains below, sequenced in a study of cytomegalovirus exposure and HLA in healthy donors. It was with 60 Vbeta and 13 Jbeta primers that the PCR ran. Profiled with immunoSEQ multiplex PCR; TCRdb holds only in-frame clones, not every one. The sample contains 180,000 or so clones, 75% to 85% of which appear only once. Sequences were obtained from PBMCs. These receptors were obtained from a woman in her thirties in good health and CMV-seropositive.

This rearrangement joins TRBV19 to TRBJ1-4; 8 bases match TRBD1. Trimming removed 5 bases from V and 8 bases from J; junction bases left unmatched: 7. The CDR3 spans 14 residues. Germline V CDR1 and CDR2: LNHDA, SQIVND (reference sequence). The CDR3 here is CASSATGVIEKLFF. CDR3 DNA sequence: TGTGCCAGTAGTGCGACAGGGGTGATCGAAAAACTGTTTTTT.

V and J are TRBV28 and TRBJ1-2; 7 positions agree with TRBD1. Germline V gene sequence: CDR1 MDHEN, CDR2 SYDVKM. The J segment lost 4 bases and the V segment lost 5 bases, leaving 10 bases of the junction unmatched. The CDR3 runs to 15 residues. This CDR3 is CASSAGGGGIYGYTF. Written as DNA, the CDR3 is TGTGCCAGCAGTGCCGGAGGAGGGGGCATCTATGGCTACACCTTC.

The rearrangement joins TRBV11-2 to TRBJ2-1; TRBD2 aligns across 11 bases. The length of the CDR3 is 17 residues. The V and J ends lost 0 bases and 10 bases, in that order; junction bases with no gene match: 11. Germline V gene lookup returns CDR1 SGHAT and CDR2 FQNNGV. This CDR3 reads CASSLDRELAGEWEQFF. The DNA of the CDR3 is TGTGCCAGCAGCTTAGATCGAGAACTAGCGGGGGAATGGGAGCAGTTCTTC.

The chain carries TRBV5-6 and TRBJ1-5; 7 bases are shared with TRBD1. V gave up 2 bases and J gave up 0 bases; unmatched junction bases: 8. This CDR3 spans 17 amino acids. Germline-derived CDR1 and CDR2 are SGHDT and YYEEEE. The CDR3 region is CASSLGRQGNSNQPQHF. The CDR3 nucleotides are TGTGCCAGCAGCTTAGGGAGACAGGGTAATAGCAATCAGCCCCAGCATTTT. Using reference TRBV5-6 and TRBJ1-5 for the parts outside the CDR3, the full variable domain is DAGVTQSPTHLIKTRGQQVTLRCSPKSGHDTVSWYQQALGQGPQFIFQYYEEEERQRGNFPDRFSGHQFPNYSSELNVNALLLGDSALYLCASSLGRQGNSNQPQHFGDGTRLSIL.

The chain has TRBV9 and TRBJ2-2; D perhaps matches TRBD1 (5 bases). CDR1 is SGDLS, CDR2 YYNGEE, per germline. This CDR3 spans 15 amino acids. The ends were cut back, 3 bases at V and 6 bases at J, with 15 bases in the middle. The CDR3 bases are TGTGCCAGCAGCGCCTCCCCAGGGCGTTCCGGGGAGCTGTTTTTT. Protein product: CASSASPGRSGELFF.

CDR3 DNA: TGTGCCAGCGGATACCTCCTAGCGGGAGTTAATACGCAGTATTTT. This translates into CASGYLLAGVNTQYF. This rearrangement joins TRBV6-5 to TRBJ2-3; 10 positions match TRBD2. The V segment lost 8 bases and the J segment 7 bases; nucleotides outside the gene matches: 12. Germline-derived CDR1 and CDR2 are MNHEY and SVGAGI. CDR3 length: 15 residues.